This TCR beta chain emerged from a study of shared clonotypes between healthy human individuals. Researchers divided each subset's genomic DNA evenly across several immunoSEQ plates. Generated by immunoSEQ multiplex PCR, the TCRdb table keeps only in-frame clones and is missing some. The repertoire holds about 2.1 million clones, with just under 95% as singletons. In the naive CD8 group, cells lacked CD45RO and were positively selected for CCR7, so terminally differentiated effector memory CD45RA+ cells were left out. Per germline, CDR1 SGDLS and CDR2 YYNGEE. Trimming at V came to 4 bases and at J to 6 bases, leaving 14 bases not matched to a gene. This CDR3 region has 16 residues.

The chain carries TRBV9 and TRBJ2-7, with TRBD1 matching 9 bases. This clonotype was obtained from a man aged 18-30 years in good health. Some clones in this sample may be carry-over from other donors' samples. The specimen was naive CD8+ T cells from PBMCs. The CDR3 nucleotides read TGTGCCAGCAGCCAAACCGGGACAGGGATATTCGGCGAGCAGTACTTC. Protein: CASSQTGTGIFGEQYF.